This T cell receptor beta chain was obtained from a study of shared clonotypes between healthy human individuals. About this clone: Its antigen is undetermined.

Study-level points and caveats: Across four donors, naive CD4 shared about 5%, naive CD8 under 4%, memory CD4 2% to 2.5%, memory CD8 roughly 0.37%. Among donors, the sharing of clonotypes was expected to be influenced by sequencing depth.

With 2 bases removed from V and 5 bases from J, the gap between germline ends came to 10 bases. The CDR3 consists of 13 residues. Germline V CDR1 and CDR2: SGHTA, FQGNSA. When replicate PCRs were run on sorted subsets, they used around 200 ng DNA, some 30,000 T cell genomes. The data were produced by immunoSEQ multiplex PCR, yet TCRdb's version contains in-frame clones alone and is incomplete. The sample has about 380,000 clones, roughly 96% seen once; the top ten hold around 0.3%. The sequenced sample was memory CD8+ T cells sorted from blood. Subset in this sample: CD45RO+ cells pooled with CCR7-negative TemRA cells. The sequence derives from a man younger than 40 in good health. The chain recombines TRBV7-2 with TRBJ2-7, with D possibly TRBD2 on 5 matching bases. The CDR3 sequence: CASSLTEGNEQYF. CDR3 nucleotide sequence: TGTGCCAGCAGCTTAACCGAGGGCAACGAGCAGTACTTC.